The 27 T cell receptor beta chains presented below share a single source sample, sequenced in a study of blood T cell repertoires in COVID-19. Clones were read by immunoSEQ multiplex PCR, and TCRdb kept only the in-frame ones, dropping some. The top ten clones hold approximately 1.5% of a sample with 50,000 to 80,000 clones, about nine tenths of them seen once. What was sequenced was peripheral blood. These receptors were collected from a man between 60 and 70 years old with acute or convalescent COVID-19.

The chain is built from TRBV4-1 and TRBJ2-7; TRBD1 aligns across 7 bases. J lost 3 bases, V lost 0 bases, and 8 bases had no gene match. In germline, CDR1 is MGHRA, CDR2 YSYEKL. This CDR3 has 16 residues. The CDR3 nucleotides read TGCGCCAGCAGCCAAGATCCGACAGACAGGGTCTACGAGCAGTACTTC. This translates into CASSQDPTDRVYEQYF.

The chain has TRBV7-8 and TRBJ1-5; D call uncertain. The germline CDR1 and CDR2 sequences are SGHVS and FQNEAQ. Trimming shortened V by 4 bases and J by 1 base, and 8 bases separated the two germline ends. The CDR3 is 14 residues long. The CDR3 region is CASSSTGSNQPQHF. The CDR3 DNA follows: TGTGCCAGCAGCTCGACGGGGAGCAATCAGCCCCAGCATTTT. The full variable domain, with the rest looked up from reference TRBV7-8 and TRBJ1-5, is GAGVSQSPRYKVAKRGQDVALRCDPISGHVSLFWYQQALGQGPEFLTYFQNEAQLDKSGLPSDRFFAERPEGSVSTLKIQRTQQEDSAVYLCASSSTGSNQPQHFGDGTRLSIL.

V gene TRBV19 combines with J gene TRBJ2-1, with a possible D match to TRBD1 (6 bases). The CDR3 length is 14 residues. Trimming stripped 5 bases from V and 3 bases from J, with 11 bases between. Germline CDR1 LNHDA, CDR2 SQIVND (reference sequence). Written as DNA, the CDR3 is TGTGCCAGTAGTTCTACAGGGAACTACAATGAGCAGTTCTTC. Its protein is CASSSTGNYNEQFF.

The V and J genes are TRBV19 and TRBJ1-2, with a tentative D call TRBD1 (5 bases). The CDR3 sequence is 18 residues long. The germline gives CDR1 LNHDA, CDR2 SQIVND (reference sequence). V lost 3 bases, J lost 2 bases, and 22 bases lay in between. CDR3 loop: CASSMVPYGALGNYGYTF. For the CDR3, the DNA is TGTGCCAGTAGTATGGTGCCTTATGGGGCCCTCGGGAACTATGGCTACACCTTC.

The sample holds one count of this clone. The chain is built from TRBV5-6 and TRBJ1-1, with 8 bases aligning to TRBD1. With 5 bases clipped from V and 1 base from J, the junction kept 10 bases outside the gene matches. CDR3 length: 16 residues. Per germline, CDR1 SGHDT and CDR2 YYEEEE. The CDR3 reads CASSPDRGLRNTEAFF. The CDR3 nucleotides are TGTGCCAGCAGTCCTGACAGGGGACTAAGGAACACTGAAGCTTTCTTT.

V gene TRBV5-1 combines with J gene TRBJ1-1; D is ambiguous. The CDR3 totals 14 residues. Germline V gives CDR1 SGHRS, CDR2 YFSETQ. V dropped 6 bases and J dropped 3 bases, with 15 bases sitting between them. Written as DNA, the CDR3 is TGCGCCAGCACCCGATCCGGGTGGGACACTGAAGCTTTCTTT. It translates to CASTRSGWDTEAFF.

The chain combines TRBV2 with TRBJ2-7, with TRBD1 matching 9 bases. Germline assignment: CDR1 SNHLY and CDR2 FYNNEI. V was pared by 6 bases and J by 7 bases, with 7 bases of the junction left unmatched. The CDR3 has 13 residues. CDR3 DNA sequence: TGTGCCAGCAGAGGGGACAGGGTGAGGGAGCAGTACTTC. Residues: CASRGDRVREQYF. The full variable domain, its missing parts supplied by reference TRBV2 and TRBJ2-7, is EPEVTQTPSHQVTQMGQEVILRCVPISNHLYFYWYRQILGQKVEFLVSFYNNEISEKSEIFDDQFSVERPDGSNFTLKIRSTKLEDSAMYFCASRGDRVREQYFGPGTRLTVT.

The chain combines TRBV5-1 with TRBJ2-7, with 7 nucleotides matching TRBD1. Germline V lookup: CDR1 SGHRS, CDR2 YFSETQ. The CDR3 spans 15 residues. The junction had 12 bases not matched to a gene; V was cut back by 3 bases and J by 6 bases. CDR3 DNA: TGCGCCAGCAGCTACGAGGGACAGCCGTTGGGCGAGCAGTACTTC. This sequence encodes CASSYEGQPLGEQYF. Complete variable domain (other parts from reference TRBV5-1 and TRBJ2-7): KAGVTQTPRYLIKTRGQQVTLSCSPISGHRSVSWYQQTPGQGLQFLFEYFSETQRNKGNFPGRFSGRQFSNSRSEMNVSTLELGDSALYLCASSYEGQPLGEQYFGPGTRLTVT.

V usage is TRBV27 and J usage is TRBJ2-2; 10 positions match TRBD1. The V gene end was trimmed by 0 bases and the J gene end by 3 bases; junction bases not matched to a gene: 7. Per germline, CDR1 MNHEY and CDR2 SMNVEV (reference sequence). CDR3 length equals 18 residues. CDR3 sequence reads: CASSLSLGGTGDTGELFF. CDR3 bases: TGTGCCAGCAGTTTATCATTGGGCGGGACAGGGGACACCGGGGAGCTGTTTTTT.

The chain carries TRBV29-1 and TRBJ2-3; the match to TRBD1 covers 11 bases. Per germline, CDR1 SQVTM and CDR2 ANQGSEA. V was clipped by 8 bases and J by 0 bases; unmatched bases: 10. The CDR3 totals 16 residues. The CDR3 nucleotides are TGCAGCTTTGCCGGGACAGGGGGGTCTAGCACAGATACGCAGTATTTT. Translation gives CSFAGTGGSSTDTQYF.

This clone was seen once. V gene TRBV10-2 combines with J gene TRBJ1-6; 8 positions agree with TRBD1. CDR1 and CDR2 (germline): WSHSY, SAAADI. The trim removed 8 bases at V and 6 bases at J, leaving 12 bases unmatched. The CDR3 extends over 16 amino acids. The DNA of the CDR3 is TGCGCCAGCCGTCCGGACAGGGCCAGGACTAATTCACCCCTCCACTTT. Its protein is CASRPDRARTNSPLHF.

This clone was observed a single time. The chain uses TRBV10-1 and TRBJ2-3; the match to TRBD2 covers 11 bases. This CDR3 has 16 residues. Germline V CDR1 and CDR2: WNHNN, SYGVQD (reference sequence). Germline trimming cut 4 bases from V and 1 base from J; bases unmatched to any gene: 4. The CDR3 DNA follows: TGCGCCAGCAGTGCGCTAGCGGGGGGCCGCACAGATACGCAGTATTTT. Protein: CASSALAGGRTDTQYF.

The rearrangement links TRBV9 to TRBJ1-6, with a tentative D call TRBD1 (6 bases). This CDR3 has 13 amino acids. The germline gives CDR1 SGDLS, CDR2 YYNGEE. Deletions cut 3 bases from V and 10 bases from J, with 11 bases between. CDR3 region: CASSETGVSPLHF. In DNA form, the CDR3 reads TGTGCCAGCAGCGAGACAGGTGTCTCACCCCTCCACTTT.

The chain links TRBV6-5 to TRBJ1-3, with no clear D. The CDR3 is made up of 14 amino acids. Germline V lookup: CDR1 MNHEY, CDR2 SVGAGI. Between the trimmed V and J ends, which lost 6 bases and 0 bases, there was a span of 9 bases. The CDR3 sequence is CASSLHSSGNTIYF. The CDR3 DNA sequence: TGTGCCAGCAGCCTACACAGCTCTGGAAACACCATATATTTT.

The V gene is TRBV7-8, the J gene TRBJ1-4; no clear D gene. Trimming removed 0 bases at V and 1 base at J, with 12 bases between. The CDR3 covers 17 residues. In germline, CDR1 is SGHVS, CDR2 FQNEAQ. The CDR3 here is CASSLAHLGGTNEKLFF. The CDR3 DNA is TGTGCCAGCAGCTTAGCTCATCTCGGAGGAACTAATGAAAAACTGTTTTTT.

The V gene is TRBV18, the J gene TRBJ1-1; TRBD1 matches at 7 bases. J gave up 3 bases and V 3 bases, and 1 base lay outside the gene matches. Germline V gives CDR1 KGHSH, CDR2 LQKENI. The CDR3 spans 13 residues. CDR3 amino acids: CASSPDRDTEAFF. CDR3 nucleotides: TGTGCCAGCTCACCCGACAGGGACACTGAAGCTTTCTTT.

A few counts support this clone. The chain carries TRBV7-9 and TRBJ1-3, with D unclear. Germline-derived CDR1 and CDR2 are SEHNR and FQNEAQ (reference sequence). The CDR3 spans 16 residues. Trimming pared 5 bases from V and 4 bases from J, leaving 18 bases between. This chain's CDR3 is CASSPRERQAGNTIYF. CDR3 in DNA: TGTGCCAGCAGCCCCCGGGAGCGGCAAGCCGGAAACACCATATATTTT.

This chain connects TRBV11-3 to TRBJ1-1, with D possibly TRBD1 on 6 matching bases. V shed 1 base and J shed 0 bases, with 12 bases lying between them. This CDR3 is built from 16 residues. From germline, CDR1 is SGHNT and CDR2 YENEEA. CDR3 DNA sequence: TGTGCCAGCAGCTTAGGGCGGGGGGCGATGAACACTGAAGCTTTCTTT. Its translation is CASSLGRGAMNTEAFF. Full variable domain (remainder filled in from reference TRBV11-3 and TRBJ1-1): EAGVVQSPRYKIIEKKQPVAFWCNPISGHNTLYWYLQNLGQGPELLIRYENEEAVDDSQLPKDRFSAERLKGVDSTLKIQPAELGDSAVYLCASSLGRGAMNTEAFFGQGTRLTVV.

The rearrangement links TRBV30 to TRBJ2-7; a possible D gene is TRBD1 (6 bases). Deletions cut 5 bases from V and 5 bases from J, with 16 bases between. Germline CDR1 reads GTSNPN; CDR2 reads SVGIG (reference sequence). The CDR3 sequence is 13 residues long. DNA of the CDR3: TGTGCCTGGGAGACAGGTCGCGGCAACGAGCAGTACTTC. This sequence encodes CAWETGRGNEQYF.

J is TRBJ1-1 and V is TRBV2, with 10 bases aligning to TRBD1. This CDR3 is built from 17 residues. V shed 6 bases and J 4 bases; nucleotides not matched to a gene: 14. Germline V CDR1 and CDR2: SNHLY, FYNNEI. Here the CDR3 DNA reads TGTGCCAGCAGGGAGGACAGGGGGGCTACCTTGCTCACTGAAGCTTTCTTT. Its translation is CASREDRGATLLTEAFF.

The chain links TRBV9 to TRBJ1-1; D gene uncertain. Germline V gene data show CDR1 as SGDLS and CDR2 as YYNGEE. The CDR3 is 13 residues long. Trimming took 3 bases from V and 5 from J, leaving 11 bases between them. The CDR3: CASSAERRTEAFF. The CDR3 DNA sequence: TGTGCCAGCAGCGCCGAAAGGAGGACTGAAGCTTTCTTT.

The chain has TRBV19 and TRBJ1-3, with unresolved D. V was shortened by 3 bases and J by 2 bases, with 11 bases between the two germline ends. The CDR3 extends over 15 amino acids. Germline lookup yields CDR1 LNHDA and CDR2 SQIVND (reference sequence). The CDR3 DNA is TGTGCCAGTAGTATGCAGTGGTCCGCTGGAAACACCATATATTTT. It specifies CASSMQWSAGNTIYF.

The rearrangement links TRBV18 to TRBJ1-1; D is undetermined. V gave up 2 bases and J gave up 0 bases, with 4 bases separating them. The germline gives CDR1 KGHSH, CDR2 LQKENI. The CDR3 spans 13 residues. The CDR3 coding sequence is TGTGCCAGCTCACCAGGGCTGAACACTGAAGCTTTCTTT. Protein: CASSPGLNTEAFF.

This rearrangement joins TRBV19 to TRBJ1-2; unclear D gene. This CDR3 comprises 15 residues. Germline CDR1 reads LNHDA; CDR2 reads SQIVND (reference sequence). The ends were cut back, 7 bases at V and 4 bases at J, with 19 bases in the middle. Written as DNA, the CDR3 is TGTGCCAGTACCGTCGCCAACCGGGAGACCTATGGCTACACCTTC. The encoded protein is CASTVANRETYGYTF.

V gene TRBV7-2 combines with J gene TRBJ1-1; 7 nucleotides line up with TRBD1. The CDR3 contains 14 residues. Germline loops: CDR1 SGHTA, CDR2 FQGNSA. V shed 3 bases and J 1 base; nucleotides not matched to a gene: 2. The CDR3 region is CASSFGTANTEAFF. The CDR3 DNA reads TGTGCCAGCAGCTTCGGGACAGCGAACACTGAAGCTTTCTTT.

This clone showed up just once. The V and J genes are TRBV19 and TRBJ1-5; D not resolved. Between the trimmed V and J ends, which lost 4 bases and 5 bases, there was a span of 9 bases. Germline assignment: CDR1 LNHDA and CDR2 SQIVND (reference sequence). The CDR3 spans 13 residues. CDR3 DNA sequence: TGTGCCAGTAGTACCTACCGGGATCAGCCCCAGCATTTT. Translated, it gives CASSTYRDQPQHF.

This clone was detected once. J is TRBJ2-3 and V is TRBV19; TRBD2 might be the D (7 bases). Per germline, CDR1 LNHDA and CDR2 SQIVND (reference sequence). This CDR3 has 16 residues. Deletions cut 5 bases from V and 0 bases from J, with 15 bases between. The CDR3 loop is CASSSPGGPSTDTQYF. The DNA of the CDR3 is TGTGCCAGTAGTTCCCCCGGGGGGCCAAGCACAGATACGCAGTATTTT.